Listed here are 4 T cell receptor beta chains from one sample, sequenced in a study of T cells in Graves' hyperthyroidism and ophthalmopathy. Amplified TCR beta CDR3 regions came from RNA transcripts. First-round RT-PCR with HTBI primers amplified the TCR CDR3 region. TCRdb re-derived calls from the multiplex PCR reads in MiXCR, one entry per CDR3 protein. The sample gives about 770,000 distinct CDR3 sequences, roughly 20% of which show up once; approximately 15% is in the top ten. Material for sequencing was blood. The receptors were gathered from a woman aged 50 to 60 with Graves' hyperthyroidism that later progressed to Graves' ophthalmopathy.

The chain carries TRBV20-1 and TRBJ1-4; 9 bases are shared with TRBD1. The CDR3 has 15 residues. The germline V gene has CDR1 DFQATT and CDR2 SNEGSKA (reference sequence). V trimming: 6 bases; J trimming: 7 bases; junction bases outside the gene matches: 12. The CDR3 sequence is CSAIELDRGGEKLFF. For the CDR3, the DNA is TGCAGTGCAATCGAATTGGACAGGGGAGGTGAAAAACTGTTTTTT.

CDR3 nucleotides: TGCGCCAGCAGCTACACAGGGGGTGGGCCCTACGAGCAGTACTTC. Encoded protein: CASSYTGGGPYEQYF. The gene calls are TRBV5-1 and TRBJ2-7, with TRBD1 identical over 8 bases. V was clipped by 3 bases and J by 2 bases; unmatched bases: 7. This CDR3 has 15 residues. Germline values: CDR1 SGHRS, CDR2 YFSETQ.

The rearrangement links TRBV2 to TRBJ1-5, with TRBD1 matching 7 bases. This CDR3 spans 17 amino acids. The germline V gene has CDR1 SNHLY and CDR2 FYNNEI. J lost 0 bases, V lost 5 bases, and 10 bases had no gene match. The CDR3 region is CASSLTGPSYSNQPQHF. The CDR3 DNA is TGTGCCAGCAGTTTGACAGGGCCGAGTTATAGCAATCAGCCCCAGCATTTT.

This clonotype appeared a few times. One junction end disagrees with the germline gene, perhaps due to a read error. This chain connects TRBV27 to TRBJ2-4, with TRBD1 matching over 10 bases. Germline lookup yields CDR1 MNHEY and CDR2 SMNVEV (reference sequence). The CDR3 loop spans 14 amino acids. CDR3 in DNA: TGTGCCAGCAGTTTTGGGACAGGGGAAAACACTCAGTACTTC. It translates to CASSFGTGENTQYF.